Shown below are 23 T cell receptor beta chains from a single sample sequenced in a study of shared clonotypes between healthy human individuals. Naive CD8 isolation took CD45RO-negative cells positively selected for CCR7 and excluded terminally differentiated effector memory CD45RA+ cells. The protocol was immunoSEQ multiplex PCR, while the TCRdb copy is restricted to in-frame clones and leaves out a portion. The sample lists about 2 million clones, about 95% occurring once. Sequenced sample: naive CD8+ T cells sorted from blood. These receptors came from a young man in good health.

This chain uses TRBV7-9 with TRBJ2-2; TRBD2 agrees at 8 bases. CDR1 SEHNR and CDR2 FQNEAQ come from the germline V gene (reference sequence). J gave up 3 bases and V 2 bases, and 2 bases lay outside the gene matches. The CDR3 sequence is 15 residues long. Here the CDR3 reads CASSLLLADTGELFF. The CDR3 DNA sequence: TGTGCCAGCAGCTTATTACTAGCGGACACCGGGGAGCTGTTTTTT.

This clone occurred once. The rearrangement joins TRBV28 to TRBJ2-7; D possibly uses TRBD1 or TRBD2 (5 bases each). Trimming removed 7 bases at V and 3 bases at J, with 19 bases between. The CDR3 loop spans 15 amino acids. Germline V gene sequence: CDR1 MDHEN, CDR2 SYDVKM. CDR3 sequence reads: CASILGTDSGYEQYF. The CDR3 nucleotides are TGTGCCAGCATCCTCGGGACCGACTCTGGCTACGAGCAGTACTTC. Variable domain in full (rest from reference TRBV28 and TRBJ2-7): DVKVTQSSRYLVKRTGEKVFLECVQDMDHENMFWYRQDPGLGLRLIYFSYDVKMKEKGDIPEGYSVSREKKERFSLILESASTNQTSMYLCASILGTDSGYEQYFGPGTRLTVT.

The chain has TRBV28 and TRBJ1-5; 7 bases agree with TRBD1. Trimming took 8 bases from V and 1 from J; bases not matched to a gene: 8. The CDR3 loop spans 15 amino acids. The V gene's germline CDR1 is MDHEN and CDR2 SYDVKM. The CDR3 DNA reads TGTGCCAGCCACTTCCAGGGGGGCAGCAATCAGCCCCAGCATTTT. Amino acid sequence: CASHFQGGSNQPQHF.

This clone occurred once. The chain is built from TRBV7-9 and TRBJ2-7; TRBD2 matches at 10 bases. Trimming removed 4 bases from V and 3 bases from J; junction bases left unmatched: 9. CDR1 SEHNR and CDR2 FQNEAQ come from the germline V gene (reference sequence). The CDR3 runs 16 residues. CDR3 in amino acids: CASSSGTSDVLYEQYF. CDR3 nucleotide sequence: TGTGCCAGCAGCTCTGGGACTAGCGACGTACTCTACGAGCAGTACTTC.

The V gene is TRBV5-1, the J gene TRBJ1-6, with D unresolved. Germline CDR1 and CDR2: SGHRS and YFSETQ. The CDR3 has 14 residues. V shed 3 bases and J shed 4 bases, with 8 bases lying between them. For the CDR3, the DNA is TGCGCCAGCAGCTACCGGGATTATAATTCACCCCTCCACTTT. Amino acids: CASSYRDYNSPLHF.

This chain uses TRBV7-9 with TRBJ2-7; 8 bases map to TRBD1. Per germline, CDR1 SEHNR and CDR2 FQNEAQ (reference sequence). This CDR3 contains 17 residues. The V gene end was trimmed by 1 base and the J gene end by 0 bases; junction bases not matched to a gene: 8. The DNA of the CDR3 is TGTGCCAGCAGCTTAGGTCTAGGACAGGGAATCTCCTACGAGCAGTACTTC. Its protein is CASSLGLGQGISYEQYF. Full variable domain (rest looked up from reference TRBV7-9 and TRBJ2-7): DTGVSQNPRHKITKRGQNVTFRCDPISEHNRLYWYRQTLGQGPEFLTYFQNEAQLEKSRLLSDRFSAERPKGSFSTLEIQRTEQGDSAMYLCASSLGLGQGISYEQYFGPGTRLTVT.

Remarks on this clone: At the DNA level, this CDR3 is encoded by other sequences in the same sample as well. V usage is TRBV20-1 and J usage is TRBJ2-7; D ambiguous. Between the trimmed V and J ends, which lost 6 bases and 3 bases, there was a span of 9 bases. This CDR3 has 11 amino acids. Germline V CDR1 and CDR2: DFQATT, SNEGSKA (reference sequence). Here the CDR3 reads CSARLDYEQYF. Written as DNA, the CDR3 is TGCAGTGCCCGGCTCGACTACGAGCAGTACTTC.

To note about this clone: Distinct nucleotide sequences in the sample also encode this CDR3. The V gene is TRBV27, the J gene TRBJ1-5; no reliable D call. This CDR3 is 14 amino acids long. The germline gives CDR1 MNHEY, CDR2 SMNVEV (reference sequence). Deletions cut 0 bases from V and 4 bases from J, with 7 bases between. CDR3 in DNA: TGTGCCAGCAGTTTATCGGACTCTAATCAGCCCCAGCATTTT. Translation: CASSLSDSNQPQHF.

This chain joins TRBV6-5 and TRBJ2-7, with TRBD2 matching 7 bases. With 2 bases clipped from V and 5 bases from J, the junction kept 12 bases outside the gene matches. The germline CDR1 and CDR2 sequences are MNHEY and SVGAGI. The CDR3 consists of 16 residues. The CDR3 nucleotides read TGTGCCAGCAGTTACGTCTTGCGGGCGGGAGCCGACGAGCAGTACTTC. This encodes CASSYVLRAGADEQYF.

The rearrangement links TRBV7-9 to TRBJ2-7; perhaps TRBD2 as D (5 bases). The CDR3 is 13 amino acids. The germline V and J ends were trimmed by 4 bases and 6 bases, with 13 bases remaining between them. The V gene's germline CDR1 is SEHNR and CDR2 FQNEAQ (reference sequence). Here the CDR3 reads CASSSPGVGEQYF. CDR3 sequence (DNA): TGTGCCAGCAGCTCCCCCGGGGTGGGCGAGCAGTACTTC.

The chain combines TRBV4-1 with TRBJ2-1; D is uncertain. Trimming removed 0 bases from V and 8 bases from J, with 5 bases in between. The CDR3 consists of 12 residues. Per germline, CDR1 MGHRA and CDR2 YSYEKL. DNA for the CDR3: TGCGCCAGCAGCCAAGATTTCGATGAGCAGTTCTTC. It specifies CASSQDFDEQFF.

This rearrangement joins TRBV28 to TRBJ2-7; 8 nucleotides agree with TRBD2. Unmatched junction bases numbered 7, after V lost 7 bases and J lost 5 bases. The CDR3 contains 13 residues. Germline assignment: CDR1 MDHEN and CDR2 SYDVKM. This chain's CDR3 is CASTTGLGNEQYF. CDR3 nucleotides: TGTGCCAGCACCACGGGACTAGGAAACGAGCAGTACTTC.

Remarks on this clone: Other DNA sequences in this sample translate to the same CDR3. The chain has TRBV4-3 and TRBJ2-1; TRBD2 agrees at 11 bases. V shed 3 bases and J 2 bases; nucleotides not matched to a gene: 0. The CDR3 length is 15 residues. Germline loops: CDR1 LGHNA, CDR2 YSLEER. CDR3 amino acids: CASSQTSGTYNEQFF. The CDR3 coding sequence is TGCGCCAGCAGCCAGACTAGCGGGACCTACAATGAGCAGTTCTTC.

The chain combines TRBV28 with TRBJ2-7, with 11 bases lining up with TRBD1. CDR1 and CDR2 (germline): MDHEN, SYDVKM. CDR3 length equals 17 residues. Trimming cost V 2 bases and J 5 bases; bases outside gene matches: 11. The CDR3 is CASSLEAWGTGGNEQYF. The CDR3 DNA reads TGTGCCAGCAGTTTAGAAGCTTGGGGGACAGGGGGTAACGAGCAGTACTTC.

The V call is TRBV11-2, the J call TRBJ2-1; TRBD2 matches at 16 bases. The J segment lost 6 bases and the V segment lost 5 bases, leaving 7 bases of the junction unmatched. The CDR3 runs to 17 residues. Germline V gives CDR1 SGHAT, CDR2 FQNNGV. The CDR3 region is CASSNPGTSGRANEQFF. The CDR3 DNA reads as TGTGCCAGCAGCAACCCGGGGACTAGCGGGAGGGCCAATGAGCAGTTCTTC.

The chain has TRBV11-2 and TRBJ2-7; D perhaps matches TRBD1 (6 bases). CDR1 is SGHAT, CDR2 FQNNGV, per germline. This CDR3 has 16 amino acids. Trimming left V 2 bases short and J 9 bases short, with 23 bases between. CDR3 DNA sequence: TGTGCCAGCAGCTTACCCCCGGGACAACCGACTTTCGGGCAGTACTTC. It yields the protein CASSLPPGQPTFGQYF.

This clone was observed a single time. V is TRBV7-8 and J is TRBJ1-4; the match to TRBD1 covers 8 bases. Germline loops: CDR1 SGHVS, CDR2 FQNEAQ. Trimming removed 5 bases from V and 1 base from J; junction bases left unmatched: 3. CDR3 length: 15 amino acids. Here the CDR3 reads CASSRTGGTNEKLFF. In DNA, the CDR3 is TGTGCCAGCAGCCGTACAGGGGGAACTAATGAAAAACTGTTTTTT.

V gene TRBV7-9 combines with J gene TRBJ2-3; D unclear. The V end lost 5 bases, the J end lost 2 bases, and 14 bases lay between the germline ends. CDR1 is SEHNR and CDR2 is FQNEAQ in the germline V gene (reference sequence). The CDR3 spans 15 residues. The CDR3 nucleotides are TGTGCCAGCAGCCCCCTGGCCCAGGTCACAGATACGCAGTATTTT. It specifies CASSPLAQVTDTQYF.

Written as DNA, the CDR3 is TGTGCCAGGGTACACCGGGGTCTTCGCCAAGAGACCCAGTACTTC. It encodes CARVHRGLRQETQYF. The chain uses TRBV19 and TRBJ2-5; a possible D gene is TRBD2 (5 bases). Germline-derived CDR1 and CDR2 are LNHDA and SQIVND (reference sequence). The germline V and J ends were trimmed by 9 bases and 1 base, with 18 bases remaining between them. CDR3 length equals 15 residues.

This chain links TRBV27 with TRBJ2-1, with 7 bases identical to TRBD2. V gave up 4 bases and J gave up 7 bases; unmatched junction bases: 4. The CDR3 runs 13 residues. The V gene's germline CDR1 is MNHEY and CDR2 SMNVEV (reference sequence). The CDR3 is CASSSGLVNEQFF. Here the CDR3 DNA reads TGTGCCAGCAGTTCCGGACTAGTAAATGAGCAGTTCTTC.

CDR3 sequence (DNA): TGTGCCAGCAGCTTAGTCCAGGGTGGACCGACAGATACGCAGTATTTT. Encoded protein: CASSLVQGGPTDTQYF. V is TRBV13 and J is TRBJ2-3; possible D gene TRBD1, 5 bases. Germline V lookup: CDR1 PRHDT, CDR2 FYEKMQ (reference sequence). V lost 1 base to trimming and J lost 3 bases, with 14 bases between them. The CDR3 has 16 amino acids.

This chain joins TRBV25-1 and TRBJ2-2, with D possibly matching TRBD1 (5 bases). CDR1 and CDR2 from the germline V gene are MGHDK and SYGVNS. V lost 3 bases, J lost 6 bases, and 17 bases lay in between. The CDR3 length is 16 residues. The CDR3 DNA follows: TGTGCCAGCAGTGATGCAAGGGGAAGGGGCCCCGGGGAGCTGTTTTTT. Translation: CASSDARGRGPGELFF.

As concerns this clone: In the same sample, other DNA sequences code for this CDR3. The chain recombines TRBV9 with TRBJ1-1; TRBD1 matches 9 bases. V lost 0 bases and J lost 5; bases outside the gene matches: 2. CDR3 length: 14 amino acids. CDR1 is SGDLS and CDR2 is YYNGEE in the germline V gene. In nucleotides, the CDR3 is TGTGCCAGCAGCGTAGAGGGACAGGGAACTGAAGCTTTCTTT. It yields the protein CASSVEGQGTEAFF.